These 3 T cell receptor beta chains were all obtained from the same sample, sequenced in a study of CD8 T cells in Susac syndrome. Random-hexamer reverse transcription was applied to roughly 0.5 to 1 ug RNA. TCRdb analysed the immunoSEQ multiplex PCR reads with MiXCR anew, one entry per CDR3 protein. This table has approximately 190,000 distinct CDR3 sequences, nearly 97% appearing once. Sequencing used CD4+ T cells from PBMCs. All receptors derive from a human donor with Susac syndrome.

The V gene is TRBV5-1, the J gene TRBJ1-5; D gene ambiguous. The CDR3 has 12 amino acids. V dropped 6 bases and J dropped 10 bases, with 14 bases sitting between them. Per germline, CDR1 SGHRS and CDR2 YFSETQ. The CDR3 DNA is TGCGCCAGCATCTGGATTGTACCACCCCAGCATTTT. Translated, it gives CASIWIVPPQHF.

CDR3 in amino acids: CASSVGMATPYEQYF. CDR3 coding DNA: TGTGCCAGCAGCGTAGGGATGGCAACCCCCTACGAGCAGTACTTC. The chain couples TRBV9 to TRBJ2-7; no firm D call. Germline-derived CDR1 and CDR2 are SGDLS and YYNGEE. CDR3 size: 15 residues. V gave up 0 bases and J gave up 2 bases, with 12 bases separating them. Using reference TRBV9 and TRBJ2-7 for the parts outside the CDR3, the full variable domain is DSGVTQTPKHLITATGQRVTLRCSPRSGDLSVYWYQQSLDQGLQFLIQYYNGEERAKGNILERFSAQQFPDLHSELNLSSLELGDSALYFCASSVGMATPYEQYFGPGTRLTVT.

The chain has TRBV9 and TRBJ2-5; 9 bases are a match to TRBD1. The CDR3 is 20 amino acids. Per the germline V gene, CDR1 is SGDLS and CDR2 is YYNGEE. Trimming cost V 1 base and J 5 bases; bases outside gene matches: 21. The CDR3 coding sequence is TGTGCCAGCAGCGTATCCCGGTCCGACAGATTCGGGACAGGGAGGGAGACCCAGTACTTC. It codes for CASSVSRSDRFGTGRETQYF. Variable domain in full (rest from reference TRBV9 and TRBJ2-5): DSGVTQTPKHLITATGQRVTLRCSPRSGDLSVYWYQQSLDQGLQFLIQYYNGEERAKGNILERFSAQQFPDLHSELNLSSLELGDSALYFCASSVSRSDRFGTGRETQYFGPGTRLLVL.